The T cell receptor (beta chain) described here comes from a study of shared T cell receptors in the human thymus. The table came from immunoSEQ multiplex PCR; TCRdb's copy has only in-frame clones and leaves some out. The profile shows hundreds of thousands of clones, roughly 74% of them singletons. CDR3 length: 19 residues. CDR1 is ENHRY and CDR2 is SYGVKD in the germline V gene. The V and J ends lost 4 bases and 0 bases respectively, with 19 bases between them. This sample also appeared in a second study, on human thymus T cells. As that report states: V and J genes seemed to be used with bias in thymic and blood repertoires.

The chain links TRBV10-3 to TRBJ2-6; tentative D call: TRBD1 (5 bases). Sequenced input: thymocytes. The receptor's source is a boy under two years old with a congenital heart defect. The CDR3 DNA sequence: TGTGCCATCAGTGGGGAACCCCAGGGTCCCCCCTCTGGGGCCAACGTCCTGACTTTC. It specifies CAISGEPQGPPSGANVLTF.